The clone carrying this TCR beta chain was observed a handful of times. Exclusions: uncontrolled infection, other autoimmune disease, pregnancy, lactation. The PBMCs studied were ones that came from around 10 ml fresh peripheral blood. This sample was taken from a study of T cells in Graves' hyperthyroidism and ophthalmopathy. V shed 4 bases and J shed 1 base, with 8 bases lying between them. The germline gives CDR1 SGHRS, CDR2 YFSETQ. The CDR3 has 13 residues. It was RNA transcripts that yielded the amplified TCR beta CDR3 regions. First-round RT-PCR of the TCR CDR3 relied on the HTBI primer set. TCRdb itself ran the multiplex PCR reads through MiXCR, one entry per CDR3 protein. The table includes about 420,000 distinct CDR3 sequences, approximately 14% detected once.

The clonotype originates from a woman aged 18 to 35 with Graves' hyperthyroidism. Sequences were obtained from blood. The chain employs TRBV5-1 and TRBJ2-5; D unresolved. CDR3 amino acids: CASSDVPQETQYF. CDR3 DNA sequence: TGCGCCAGCAGCGACGTGCCCCAAGAGACCCAGTACTTC.